What follows describes a single T cell receptor (beta chain). Its recognized antigen is unknown. No per-base quality is available; no much larger clone lies one base away. Peripheral blood CD8+ and CD4+ T cells from healthy donors, Susac syndrome patients and multiple sclerosis patients were profiled using high-throughput TCR beta sequencing. The healthy donors served as controls matched for age and sex. Bulk CD8+ and CD4+ T cells were purified magnetically by negative isolation, whereas CD8+ TEMRA cells were enriched by FACS. Blood was drawn into EDTA tubes, processed within 24 hours, and PBMCs were isolated by density gradient centrifugation. PBMCs destined for TCR sequencing were cryopreserved in liquid nitrogen and later thawed in a 37 °C water bath. The sorted or isolated CD4+, CD8+ and CD8+ TEMRA cells reached a purity of at least 90%. These data are taken from a study of CD8 T cells in Susac syndrome (dated by TCRdb to the late 2010s). Context from the whole study: Repertoire sequencing was used to test whether CD8+ T cell activation and differentiation in Susac syndrome was antigen driven. The clonality of the CD8+ T cell repertoire was compared across some eleven healthy donors, around 14 Susac syndrome patients and roughly 16 multiple sclerosis patients.

Paper-wide results and their limitations: The TCR sequencing and HLA analysis was acknowledged to have included a relatively small number of individuals.

The V end loses 0 bases and the J end loses 0 bases, and a stretch of 10 bases separates them. The CDR3, from cysteine to phenylalanine, totals 16 residues. Only the CDR3 DNA stays, 48 bases, in frame from base 1. The CDR1 and CDR2 encoded by the germline V gene are SGDLS and YYNGEE. RNA was extracted using the RNeasy kit, and roughly 0.5 to 1 microgram was reverse transcribed with random hexamers. The immunoSEQ multiplex PCR assay, which covers 54 Vbeta and 13 Jbeta segments, was used to amplify TCR beta CDR3 regions. PCR amplification bias was corrected by using a synthetic template baseline for primer optimization and computational correction. The original methods were these. Reads were annotated to V, D and J genes according to IMGT and were analyzed with immunoSEQ Analyzer, with only productive sequences retained. Clonality was calculated as one minus the Shannon entropy normalized by log2 of the number of productive unique sequences. Public and private clones were assessed among the 100 most prevalent clones of each patient and control. Clones were defined as Susac-specific if absent from the healthy and MS cohorts, from around 1,000 published viral clones and from other ImmuneACCESS disease sequences. TCRdb applied fastp at Q25 and MiXCR to the public reads, then kept only in-frame beta chains. Identical CDR3 protein sequences are pooled into one entry, listed with their most common genes and DNA. The V and J calls were determined by TCRdb, not by the authors. Within this sample are 130,000 to 150,000 distinct CDR3 sequences, with 90% to 95% of them counted one time only. The ten largest clones add up to approximately 0.25% of the sample.

The V gene is TRBV9 and the J gene is TRBJ2-1; no confident D gene assignment can be made. This clonotype was sampled from a human donor in good health. Specimen: CD8+ T cells from PBMCs. The CDR3 region reads CASSVVETPSYNEQFF. The nucleotide sequence is given as TGTGCCAGCAGCGTAGTGGAGACACCCTCCTACAATGAGCAGTTCTTC.